The 10 T cell receptor beta chains listed next were all sequenced from one sample in a study of cytomegalovirus exposure and HLA in healthy donors. The PCR made use of 60 Vbeta and 13 Jbeta primers. Sequencing was performed with immunoSEQ multiplex PCR; in TCRdb, only in-frame clones are kept and a portion is missing. Among under 200,000 clones listed, roughly 82% were seen once. Sequencing was carried out using PBMCs. All receptors derive from a girl under 18 in good health and CMV-seropositive.

This clone was observed a few times. The chain is built from TRBV6-5 and TRBJ1-5, with TRBD1 identical over 9 bases. V lost 5 bases to trimming and J lost 7 bases; unmatched junction nucleotides: 3. Germline V CDR1 and CDR2: MNHEY, SVGAGI. The CDR3 is made up of 13 amino acids. The CDR3 loop reads CASSRTGEQPQHF. The CDR3 bases are TGTGCCAGCAGTAGGACAGGGGAACAGCCCCAGCATTTT.

V is TRBV6-6 and J is TRBJ2-7, with a weak D call TRBD1 (6 bases). The CDR3 has 15 residues. The V end was cut by 2 bases, the J end by 3 bases, with 14 bases between. Looked up from germline, CDR1 is MNHNY and CDR2 is SVGAGI (reference sequence). The DNA of the CDR3 is TGTGCCAGCAGTTACCCCCTAGGGGACAACTACGAGCAGTACTTC. Encoded protein: CASSYPLGDNYEQYF.

The chain couples TRBV7-2 to TRBJ1-2; 7 bases match TRBD1. This CDR3 is built from 16 residues. Germline CDR1 and CDR2: SGHTA and FQGNSA. J lost 2 bases, V lost 5 bases, and 11 bases had no gene match. CDR3 protein: CASSLSTGTANYGYTF. CDR3 bases: TGTGCCAGCAGCCTTAGCACCGGGACAGCCAACTATGGCTACACCTTC.

The J gene is TRBJ1-5, the V gene TRBV6-6, with unresolved D. The V gene's germline CDR1 is MNHNY and CDR2 SVGAGI (reference sequence). The ends were cut back, 8 bases at V and 1 base at J, with 15 bases in the middle. This CDR3 has 15 residues. This CDR3 is CASGPEALSNQPQHF. Here the CDR3 DNA reads TGTGCCAGCGGTCCTGAGGCACTCAGCAATCAGCCCCAGCATTTT.

The chain combines TRBV9 with TRBJ2-7; 11 bases are shared with TRBD2. V was clipped by 6 bases and J by 6 bases; unmatched bases: 8. The CDR3 loop spans 14 amino acids. The germline V gene has CDR1 SGDLS and CDR2 YYNGEE. CDR3 protein: CASTPGLAVSEQYF. CDR3 bases: TGTGCCAGCACCCCGGGACTAGCGGTCTCCGAGCAGTACTTC.

The chain links TRBV7-6 to TRBJ2-1; 8 bases line up with TRBD2. Germline loops: CDR1 SGHVS, CDR2 FNYEAQ. The J segment lost 8 bases and the V segment lost 5 bases, leaving 11 bases of the junction unmatched. The CDR3 is made up of 15 amino acids. As DNA, the CDR3 is TGTGCCAGCAGCCGCGGGGGGAAAGCGGGAGATGAGCAGTTCTTC. Translating it yields CASSRGGKAGDEQFF.

The V and J genes are TRBV18 and TRBJ2-1, with D unclear. This CDR3 has 14 amino acids. The V end was cut by 6 bases, the J end by 3 bases, with 12 bases between. Germline V gives CDR1 KGHSH, CDR2 LQKENI. CDR3 nucleotides: TGTGCCAGCTCCCTCACGCGGAGCTACAATGAGCAGTTCTTC. It is translated as CASSLTRSYNEQFF.

This clone has only one observation. The CDR3 DNA reads TGTGCCAGCAGCTTGGTCGGGACAGGTCCCCACGAGCAGTACTTC. This translates into CASSLVGTGPHEQYF. The chain carries TRBV5-4 and TRBJ2-7; 8 positions agree with TRBD1. With V trimmed by 0 bases and J by 5 bases, 7 bases remained unmatched. Germline-derived CDR1 and CDR2 are SGHNT and YYREEE (reference sequence). The CDR3 totals 15 residues. The entire variable domain, with the rest obtained from reference TRBV5-4 and TRBJ2-7, is as follows: ETGVTQSPTHLIKTRGQQVTLRCSSQSGHNTVSWYQQALGQGPQFIFQYYREEENGRGNFPPRFSGLQFPNYSSELNVNALELDDSALYLCASSLVGTGPHEQYFGPGTRLTVT.

V usage is TRBV19 and J usage is TRBJ1-1; 7 bases fit TRBD1. The CDR3 consists of 15 residues. Looked up from germline, CDR1 is LNHDA and CDR2 is SQIVND (reference sequence). V shed 7 bases, J shed 4 bases, and the junction held 12 bases outside the gene matches. The CDR3 nucleotides are TGTGCCAGTACCACAGCAAGGGGGCGGGTCACTGAAGCTTTCTTT. It codes for CASTTARGRVTEAFF.

This clone was counted between two and nine times. The chain combines TRBV5-6 with TRBJ1-1; D ambiguous. CDR3 length: 13 amino acids. Germline CDR1 and CDR2: SGHDT and YYEEEE. Trimming shortened V by 0 bases and J by 2 bases, and 5 bases separated the two germline ends. CDR3 region: CASSLVPNTEAFF. CDR3 coding DNA: TGTGCCAGCAGCTTGGTTCCAAACACTGAAGCTTTCTTT.